Each of the 19 T cell receptor beta chains below was sequenced from the same sample in a study of identical twins. TCRdb processed the 5' RACE reads anew with MiXCR; each CDR3 protein has one entry. The sample carries 690,000 or so distinct CDR3 sequences, around 6% recorded once. Source material: naive T cells sorted from blood. The receptors were sampled from a man aged 18-30 years in good health.

This clonotype was recorded many times. This chain links TRBV7-2 with TRBJ2-5; no reliable D call. The CDR3 contains 14 residues. Germline values: CDR1 SGHTA, CDR2 FQGNSA. V lost 1 base to trimming and J lost 1 base, with 7 bases between them. CDR3 sequence (DNA): TGTGCCAGCAGCTTAGGTCCGGTCCAAGAGACCCAGTACTTC. It encodes CASSLGPVQETQYF.

The sample holds many counts of this clonotype. The chain employs TRBV7-8 and TRBJ2-1; the match to TRBD2 covers 10 bases. Germline CDR1 reads SGHVS; CDR2 reads FQNEAQ. The trim removed 5 bases at V and 0 bases at J, leaving 4 bases unmatched. This CDR3 contains 16 residues. CDR3 amino acids: CASSPRLAGSYNEQFF. Here the CDR3 DNA reads TGTGCCAGCAGCCCTCGACTAGCGGGCTCCTACAATGAGCAGTTCTTC. The entire variable domain, with the rest obtained from reference TRBV7-8 and TRBJ2-1, is as follows: GAGVSQSPRYKVAKRGQDVALRCDPISGHVSLFWYQQALGQGPEFLTYFQNEAQLDKSGLPSDRFFAERPEGSVSTLKIQRTQQEDSAVYLCASSPRLAGSYNEQFFGPGTRLTVL.

This clonotype was picked up one time. A read error may be the cause here, since a much bigger clone is one base away. The chain joins TRBV10-3 to TRBJ2-7; D perhaps matches TRBD1 (5 bases). The CDR3 extends over 14 amino acids. V shed 0 bases and J shed 7 bases, with 13 bases lying between them. Germline V CDR1 and CDR2: ENHRY, SYGVKD. CDR3 DNA: TGTGCCATCAGTGAGTCGAGCCTCAAGGGGGAGCAGTACGTC. Protein product: CAISESSLKGEQYV.

This clonotype showed up just a few times. The V gene is TRBV19, the J gene TRBJ2-5; 7 positions agree with TRBD1. The J segment lost 5 bases and the V segment lost 6 bases, leaving 6 bases of the junction unmatched. This CDR3 is built from 13 residues. Germline V gene data show CDR1 as LNHDA and CDR2 as SQIVND (reference sequence). CDR3 protein: CASSSGGWETQYF. The CDR3 DNA reads TGTGCCAGTAGCTCAGGGGGTTGGGAGACCCAGTACTTC.

The rearrangement links TRBV25-1 to TRBJ2-1; D may be TRBD2 (6 bases). Trimming stripped 7 bases from V and 8 bases from J, with 9 bases between. The CDR3 loop spans 11 amino acids. Germline CDR1 is MGHDK and CDR2 is SYGVNS. As DNA, the CDR3 is TGTGCCAGCACCGGGGGAGATGAGCAGTTCTTC. Protein sequence: CASTGGDEQFF.

This clonotype has a count of ten or more. The J gene is TRBJ2-3, the V gene TRBV5-1; the match to TRBD2 covers 7 bases. V was pared by 4 bases and J by 2 bases, with 7 bases of the junction left unmatched. CDR1 is SGHRS and CDR2 is YFSETQ in the germline V gene. The CDR3 extends over 15 amino acids. The CDR3 nucleotides are TGCGCCAGCAGCCGAGCGGGGCCCCACACAGATACGCAGTATTTT. It translates to CASSRAGPHTDTQYF. The full variable domain, its missing parts supplied by reference TRBV5-1 and TRBJ2-3, is KAGVTQTPRYLIKTRGQQVTLSCSPISGHRSVSWYQQTPGQGLQFLFEYFSETQRNKGNFPGRFSGRQFSNSRSEMNVSTLELGDSALYLCASSRAGPHTDTQYFGPGTRLTVL.

This clonotype was found many times. The chain recombines TRBV18 with TRBJ2-1, with TRBD1 identical over 12 bases. Germline CDR1 and CDR2: KGHSH and LQKENI. J was trimmed by 8 bases and V by 7 bases; bases with no gene match: 6. The CDR3 is 14 amino acids. CDR3 region: CASCPGQGAYEQFF. The CDR3 DNA follows: TGTGCCAGCTGCCCGGGACAGGGGGCATATGAGCAGTTCTTC.

The table lists this clonotype with a few counts. This chain links TRBV7-8 with TRBJ2-7; 7 nucleotides agree with TRBD2. This CDR3 is built from 16 residues. CDR1 SGHVS and CDR2 FQNEAQ come from the germline V gene. J lost 2 bases, V lost 5 bases, and 12 bases had no gene match. The CDR3 nucleotides read TGTGCCAGCAGCCCACGTAGCAGCGGGAATCCCTACGAGCAGTACTTC. Its protein is CASSPRSSGNPYEQYF. Full variable domain (remainder filled in from reference TRBV7-8 and TRBJ2-7): GAGVSQSPRYKVAKRGQDVALRCDPISGHVSLFWYQQALGQGPEFLTYFQNEAQLDKSGLPSDRFFAERPEGSVSTLKIQRTQQEDSAVYLCASSPRSSGNPYEQYFGPGTRLTVT.

This clonotype was observed a few times. J is TRBJ2-3 and V is TRBV18; TRBD1 matches at 7 bases. CDR3 size: 14 residues. The V segment lost 3 bases and the J segment 4 bases; nucleotides outside the gene matches: 4. CDR1 is KGHSH, CDR2 LQKENI, per germline. This CDR3 is CASSPDRDPDTQYF. The DNA of the CDR3 is TGTGCCAGCTCACCTGACAGGGACCCAGATACGCAGTATTTT.

This clonotype appeared many times. The chain couples TRBV12-3 or TRBV12-4 to TRBJ2-3; maybe TRBD1 (5 bases). V lost 1 base and J lost 2, with 7 bases in between. The CDR3 length is 14 residues. The CDR3 loop is CASSLEGHTDTQYF. CDR3 sequence (DNA): TGTGCCAGCAGTTTAGAGGGGCACACAGATACGCAGTATTTT.

This clonotype was detected ten times or more. The chain uses TRBV20-1 and TRBJ2-3, with no clear D. Deletions cut 3 bases from V and 2 bases from J, with 15 bases between. The CDR3 contains 15 residues. Germline values: CDR1 DFQATT, CDR2 SNEGSKA (reference sequence). CDR3 sequence reads: CSASERPIYTDTQYF. The CDR3 DNA reads as TGCAGTGCTAGTGAGAGGCCTATATACACAGATACGCAGTATTTT.

The sample holds many counts of this clonotype. This chain connects TRBV5-1 to TRBJ2-1; 8 bases agree with TRBD2. The CDR3 length is 15 residues. Germline CDR1 reads SGHRS; CDR2 reads YFSETQ. The J segment lost 3 bases and the V segment lost 9 bases, leaving 11 bases of the junction unmatched. In nucleotides, the CDR3 is TGCGCCACAAGCTCGATTAGCGGGAACTACAATGAGCAGTTCTTC. Encoded protein: CATSSISGNYNEQFF.

This chain uses TRBV19 with TRBJ1-1, with 7 positions matching TRBD1. V lost 7 bases and J lost 0; bases outside the gene matches: 20. Germline assignment: CDR1 LNHDA and CDR2 SQIVND (reference sequence). CDR3 length: 19 amino acids. CDR3 protein: CASIKGAARGIIMNTEAFF. CDR3 nucleotides: TGTGCCAGTATAAAAGGGGCGGCCAGGGGGATTATCATGAACACTGAAGCTTTCTTT.

This clonotype was counted many times. The V and J genes are TRBV20-1 and TRBJ1-2; D gene uncertain. This CDR3 spans 11 amino acids. V gave up 7 bases and J gave up 4 bases, with 10 bases separating them. Germline V gene sequence: CDR1 DFQATT, CDR2 SNEGSKA (reference sequence). This CDR3 reads CSVKHPYGYTF. CDR3 in DNA: TGCAGTGTGAAACACCCCTATGGCTACACCTTC.

This clonotype came up many times. This chain joins TRBV12-3 or TRBV12-4 and TRBJ2-7, with a tentative D call TRBD2 (6 bases). V gave up 5 bases and J gave up 6 bases, with 14 bases separating them. The CDR3 is 13 amino acids. The CDR3 DNA reads TGTGCCAGCAGTCCGGGAGCGGTGAGCGAGCAGTACGTC. Encoded protein: CASSPGAVSEQYV.

In this sample, this clonotype turned up many times. The chain combines TRBV10-3 with TRBJ2-7; TRBD1 matches 8 bases. The CDR3 has 14 amino acids. Looked up from germline, CDR1 is ENHRY and CDR2 is SYGVKD. V lost 3 bases and J lost 2; bases outside the gene matches: 3. The CDR3 bases are TGTGCCATCAGTGACCCAGGGGGCACCTACGAGCAGTACGTC. Its protein is CAISDPGGTYEQYV.

This clonotype was observed at least ten times. The CDR3 protein is CAISESKKQAQETQYF. The CDR3 nucleotides are TGTGCCATCAGTGAGTCTAAGAAGCAGGCGCAAGAGACCCAGTACTTC. The chain has TRBV10-3 and TRBJ2-5; D is unresolved. The CDR3 contains 16 residues. The germline V gene encodes CDR1 ENHRY and CDR2 SYGVKD. Deletions cut 0 bases from V and 2 bases from J, with 13 bases between.

The chain links TRBV28 to TRBJ1-5; perhaps TRBD1 as D (5 bases). V dropped 6 bases and J dropped 5 bases, with 20 bases sitting between them. This CDR3 is 16 amino acids long. Per the germline V gene, CDR1 is MDHEN and CDR2 is SYDVKM. The CDR3 coding sequence is TGTGCCAGCAGGCCAAAATGGAGGGGTGTTCATCAGCCCCAGCATTTT. This sequence encodes CASRPKWRGVHQPQHF.

The sample holds many counts of this clonotype. V usage is TRBV20-1 and J usage is TRBJ2-7; TRBD2 agrees at 10 bases. V was pared by 8 bases and J by 4 bases, with 11 bases of the junction left unmatched. The germline CDR1 and CDR2 sequences are DFQATT and SNEGSKA (reference sequence). CDR3 length equals 14 residues. CDR3 region: CSTRTSGLPYEQYF. The CDR3 region has the DNA TGCAGTACCAGGACTAGCGGACTACCGTACGAGCAGTACTTC.